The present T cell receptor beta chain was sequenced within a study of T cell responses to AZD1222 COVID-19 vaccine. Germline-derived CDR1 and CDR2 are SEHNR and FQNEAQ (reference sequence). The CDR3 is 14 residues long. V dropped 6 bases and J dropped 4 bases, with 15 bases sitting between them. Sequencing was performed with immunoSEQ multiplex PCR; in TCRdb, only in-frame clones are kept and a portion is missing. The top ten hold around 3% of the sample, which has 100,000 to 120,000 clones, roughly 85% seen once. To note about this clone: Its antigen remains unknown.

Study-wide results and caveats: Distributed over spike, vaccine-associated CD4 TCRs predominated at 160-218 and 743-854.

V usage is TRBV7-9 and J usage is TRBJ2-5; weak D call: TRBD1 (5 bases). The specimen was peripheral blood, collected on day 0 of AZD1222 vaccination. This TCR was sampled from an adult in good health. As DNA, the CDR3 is TGTGCCAGCAGATCGGACATCCAAAGAGAGACCCAGTACTTC. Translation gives CASRSDIQRETQYF.